Below are 20 T cell receptor beta chains sequenced from a single sample in a study of radiation and T cells in renal cell carcinoma. Time point specified: blood 2 weeks post-SBRT. Specified treatment: 15 Gy SBRT to primary tumor, nephrectomy 4 weeks later. Sequenced by immunoSEQ multiplex PCR; TCRdb stores in-frame clones only, minus some. The data contain about 150,000 clones, approximately 90% of them singletons. This material consisted of blood, taken from a patient whose treatment included radiotherapy and nephrectomy. The receptors were gathered from a woman aged 45 to 65 with renal cell carcinoma.

This sequence joins TRBV5-1 and TRBJ1-1; unclear D gene. Trimming took 4 bases from V and 1 from J, leaving 8 bases between them. The germline gives CDR1 SGHRS, CDR2 YFSETQ. This CDR3 spans 13 amino acids. The CDR3, as DNA: TGCGCCAGCAGCACCAACGGGAACACTGAAGCTTTCTTT. Translation: CASSTNGNTEAFF.

The V gene is TRBV7-8, the J gene TRBJ2-3, with 7 positions matching TRBD2. CDR3 length: 17 amino acids. Germline V gene data show CDR1 as SGHVS and CDR2 as FQNEAQ. V lost 1 base, J lost 2 bases, and 9 bases stayed unmatched. The DNA of the CDR3 is TGTGCCAGCAGCTTAGGTTTAGCGGGTTCCCCCACAGATACGCAGTATTTT. The encoded protein is CASSLGLAGSPTDTQYF.

This rearrangement joins TRBV6-1 to TRBJ1-6; D call uncertain. The V end lost 6 bases, the J end lost 3 bases, and 9 bases lay between the germline ends. Per the germline V gene, CDR1 is MNHNS and CDR2 is SASEGT. The CDR3 contains 14 residues. For the CDR3, the DNA is TGTGCCAGCAGCCGGGTCGACTATAATTCACCCCTCCACTTT. It is translated as CASSRVDYNSPLHF.

The chain employs TRBV19 and TRBJ1-2, with TRBD1 matching 8 bases. Germline V CDR1 and CDR2: LNHDA, SQIVND (reference sequence). The CDR3 extends over 14 amino acids. The junction had 4 bases not matched to a gene; V was cut back by 5 bases and J by 2 bases. CDR3: CASSDRGWNYGYTF. The CDR3 coding sequence is TGTGCCAGTAGTGACAGGGGATGGAACTATGGCTACACCTTC.

This chain links TRBV7-9 with TRBJ2-7, with 11 bases aligning to TRBD2. CDR1 is SEHNR and CDR2 is FQNEAQ in the germline V gene (reference sequence). CDR3 length equals 19 residues. With 5 bases clipped from V and 5 bases from J, the junction kept 20 bases outside the gene matches. The CDR3: CASSPNGLAGGRDSHEQYF. CDR3 coding DNA: TGTGCCAGCAGCCCTAACGGCCTAGCGGGGGGCCGCGACAGCCACGAGCAGTACTTC.

This chain joins TRBV11-2 and TRBJ1-6; D call uncertain. From germline, CDR1 is SGHAT and CDR2 FQNNGV. The CDR3 runs to 12 residues. The V and J ends lost 7 bases and 11 bases respectively, with 12 bases between them. CDR3 region: CASKDSGTPLHF. The CDR3 DNA follows: TGTGCCAGCAAGGACTCTGGGACACCCCTCCACTTT. Drawing the rest from reference TRBV11-2 and TRBJ1-6, the complete variable domain is EAGVAQSPRYKIIEKRQSVAFWCNPISGHATLYWYQQILGQGPKLLIQFQNNGVVDDSQLPKDRFSAERLKGVDSTLKIQPAKLEDSAVYLCASKDSGTPLHFGNGTRLTVT.

This chain links TRBV9 with TRBJ1-3; D perhaps matches TRBD1 (5 bases). This CDR3 contains 16 residues. Deletions cut 0 bases from V and 0 bases from J, with 10 bases between. CDR1 SGDLS and CDR2 YYNGEE come from the germline V gene. The CDR3 DNA follows: TGTGCCAGCAGCGTAGAGCAGGGTATCTCTGGAAACACCATATATTTT. Translated: CASSVEQGISGNTIYF.

The chain has TRBV30 and TRBJ2-2; 9 bases map to TRBD2. Germline V lookup: CDR1 GTSNPN, CDR2 SVGIG (reference sequence). This CDR3 has 13 amino acids. V shed 2 bases, J shed 5 bases, and the junction held 0 bases outside the gene matches. CDR3 DNA: TGTGCCTGGAGTAGCGGGGGGACCGGGGAGCTGTTTTTT. Its protein product is CAWSSGGTGELFF.

The chain employs TRBV10-1 and TRBJ2-2; D remains unclear. V was clipped by 10 bases and J by 2 bases, with 14 bases between them. The germline V gene encodes CDR1 WNHNN and CDR2 SYGVQD (reference sequence). The CDR3 extends over 14 amino acids. CDR3 in amino acids: CATSPGVNTGELFF. DNA of the CDR3: TGCGCCACCTCGCCGGGCGTAAACACCGGGGAGCTGTTTTTT.

The gene calls are TRBV19 and TRBJ2-7, with 7 bases that match TRBD2. V was clipped by 4 bases and J by 4 bases; unmatched bases: 1. Germline-derived CDR1 and CDR2 are LNHDA and SQIVND (reference sequence). The CDR3 is 12 residues long. CDR3 amino acids: CASSRGGYEQYF. Written as DNA, the CDR3 is TGTGCCAGTAGTAGGGGGGGATACGAGCAGTACTTC. Using reference TRBV19 and TRBJ2-7 for the parts outside the CDR3, the full variable domain is DGGITQSPKYLFRKEGQNVTLSCEQNLNHDAMYWYRQDPGQGLRLIYYSQIVNDFQKGDIAEGYSVSREKKESFPLTVTSAQKNPTAFYLCASSRGGYEQYFGPGTRLTVT.

The chain combines TRBV6-5 with TRBJ1-5, with D hard to call. The V gene lost 4 bases and the J gene lost 3 bases, with 7 bases spanning the gap. This CDR3 region has 13 residues. The germline CDR1 and CDR2 sequences are MNHEY and SVGAGI. The DNA of the CDR3 is TGTGCCAGCAGTTCCAACTTCAATCAGCCCCAGCATTTT. Encoded protein: CASSSNFNQPQHF.

The chain links TRBV13 to TRBJ2-2; D possibly corresponds to TRBD1 (5 bases). Trimming stripped 3 bases from V and 7 bases from J, with 9 bases between. The length of the CDR3 is 13 residues. Germline CDR1 is PRHDT and CDR2 is FYEKMQ (reference sequence). The CDR3 bases are TGTGCCAGCAGCTTTCAGGGTGTCGGGGAGCTGTTTTTT. Translated, it gives CASSFQGVGELFF.

The sample holds a few counts of this clone. This rearrangement joins TRBV6-1 to TRBJ2-7; D not certain. V lost 6 bases and J lost 0, with 9 bases in between. The CDR3 loop spans 13 amino acids. Germline V lookup: CDR1 MNHNS, CDR2 SASEGT. DNA of the CDR3: TGTGCCAGCAGCGACCGCCTCTCCTACGAGCAGTACTTC. This translates into CASSDRLSYEQYF.

The genes are TRBV7-2 and TRBJ2-1; D possibly corresponds to TRBD1 (7 bases). CDR1 is SGHTA, CDR2 FQGNSA, per germline. The V gene lost 1 base and the J gene lost 3 bases, with 13 bases spanning the gap. The CDR3 runs to 16 residues. The CDR3 loop reads CASSLGAGGIYNEQFF. The CDR3 nucleotides read TGTGCCAGCAGCTTAGGAGCAGGGGGGATCTACAATGAGCAGTTCTTC.

This clone is a singleton in its sample. The chain joins TRBV4-3 to TRBJ2-5; 9 bases are shared with TRBD1. CDR1 and CDR2 (germline): LGHNA, YSLEER. The V segment lost 4 bases and the J segment 5 bases; nucleotides outside the gene matches: 5. The CDR3 has 14 residues. CDR3 sequence reads: CASSRRDREETQYF. DNA for the CDR3: TGCGCCAGCAGCCGCCGGGACAGGGAGGAGACCCAGTACTTC.

This chain uses TRBV6-5 with TRBJ1-2, with D possibly being TRBD1 (5 bases). Germline CDR1 is MNHEY and CDR2 is SVGAGI. The CDR3 length is 14 residues. V was clipped by 6 bases and J by 8 bases, with 19 bases between them. The CDR3 is CASRTGGRMRGYTF. In DNA, the CDR3 is TGTGCCAGCAGAACCGGGGGTCGGATGAGGGGCTACACCTTC.

This rearrangement joins TRBV11-3 to TRBJ2-3; D is ambiguous. V lost 5 bases and J lost 1, with 10 bases in between. Germline CDR1 and CDR2: SGHNT and YENEEA. CDR3 length equals 14 residues. This CDR3 reads CASSLTRRTDTQYF. In nucleotides, the CDR3 is TGTGCCAGCAGCCTGACACGCCGCACAGATACGCAGTATTTT.

The chain employs TRBV7-2 and TRBJ2-7, with a weak D call TRBD1 (6 bases). Germline-derived CDR1 and CDR2 are SGHTA and FQGNSA. The V and J ends lost 1 base and 4 bases respectively, with 8 bases between them. This CDR3 has 13 residues. The CDR3 reads CASSLDTGYEQYF. The CDR3 DNA reads as TGTGCCAGCAGCTTAGATACAGGGTACGAGCAGTACTTC.

V is TRBV6-1 and J is TRBJ2-1; TRBD2 matches 10 bases. Germline CDR1 reads MNHNS; CDR2 reads SASEGT. The V segment lost 3 bases and the J segment 2 bases; nucleotides outside the gene matches: 4. The CDR3 loop spans 16 amino acids. In DNA form, the CDR3 reads TGTGCCAGCAGTGATGCGAGCGGGGGGGCCTACAATGAGCAGTTCTTC. This translates into CASSDASGGAYNEQFF.

The chain carries TRBV29-1 and TRBJ2-5, with 8 bases identical to TRBD2. The CDR3 is 17 residues long. With 0 bases clipped from V and 1 base from J, the junction kept 10 bases outside the gene matches. CDR1 and CDR2 from the germline V gene are SQVTM and ANQGSEA. This CDR3 reads CSVEDFYSGEFQETQYF. Written as DNA, the CDR3 is TGCAGCGTTGAAGATTTTTATAGCGGGGAGTTCCAAGAGACCCAGTACTTC.